This TCR beta chain was sequenced for a study of response to subunit inactivated influenza vaccine. MiXCR, applied by TCRdb to the RT-PCR reads, yields one record per CDR3 protein. The table records 300,000 to 350,000 distinct CDR3 sequences, 22% of them present only once. Study-level results: The authors offered the suggestion that each seasonal influenza vaccination recruits few new T cells.

As regards this clonotype: Its cognate antigen is unknown.

Germline CDR1 is SGHRS and CDR2 is YFSETQ. The CDR3 loop spans 13 amino acids. Trimming stripped 4 bases from V and 0 bases from J, with 7 bases between. This receptor was obtained from a man aged 50 to 75 who received an inactivated influenza vaccine. The rearrangement links TRBV5-1 to TRBJ1-1; unclear D gene. This material consisted of PBMCs from blood, taken about 20 months after vaccination. The CDR3 here is CASSESLNTEAFF. DNA for the CDR3: TGCGCCAGCAGCGAGAGTTTGAACACTGAAGCTTTCTTT.